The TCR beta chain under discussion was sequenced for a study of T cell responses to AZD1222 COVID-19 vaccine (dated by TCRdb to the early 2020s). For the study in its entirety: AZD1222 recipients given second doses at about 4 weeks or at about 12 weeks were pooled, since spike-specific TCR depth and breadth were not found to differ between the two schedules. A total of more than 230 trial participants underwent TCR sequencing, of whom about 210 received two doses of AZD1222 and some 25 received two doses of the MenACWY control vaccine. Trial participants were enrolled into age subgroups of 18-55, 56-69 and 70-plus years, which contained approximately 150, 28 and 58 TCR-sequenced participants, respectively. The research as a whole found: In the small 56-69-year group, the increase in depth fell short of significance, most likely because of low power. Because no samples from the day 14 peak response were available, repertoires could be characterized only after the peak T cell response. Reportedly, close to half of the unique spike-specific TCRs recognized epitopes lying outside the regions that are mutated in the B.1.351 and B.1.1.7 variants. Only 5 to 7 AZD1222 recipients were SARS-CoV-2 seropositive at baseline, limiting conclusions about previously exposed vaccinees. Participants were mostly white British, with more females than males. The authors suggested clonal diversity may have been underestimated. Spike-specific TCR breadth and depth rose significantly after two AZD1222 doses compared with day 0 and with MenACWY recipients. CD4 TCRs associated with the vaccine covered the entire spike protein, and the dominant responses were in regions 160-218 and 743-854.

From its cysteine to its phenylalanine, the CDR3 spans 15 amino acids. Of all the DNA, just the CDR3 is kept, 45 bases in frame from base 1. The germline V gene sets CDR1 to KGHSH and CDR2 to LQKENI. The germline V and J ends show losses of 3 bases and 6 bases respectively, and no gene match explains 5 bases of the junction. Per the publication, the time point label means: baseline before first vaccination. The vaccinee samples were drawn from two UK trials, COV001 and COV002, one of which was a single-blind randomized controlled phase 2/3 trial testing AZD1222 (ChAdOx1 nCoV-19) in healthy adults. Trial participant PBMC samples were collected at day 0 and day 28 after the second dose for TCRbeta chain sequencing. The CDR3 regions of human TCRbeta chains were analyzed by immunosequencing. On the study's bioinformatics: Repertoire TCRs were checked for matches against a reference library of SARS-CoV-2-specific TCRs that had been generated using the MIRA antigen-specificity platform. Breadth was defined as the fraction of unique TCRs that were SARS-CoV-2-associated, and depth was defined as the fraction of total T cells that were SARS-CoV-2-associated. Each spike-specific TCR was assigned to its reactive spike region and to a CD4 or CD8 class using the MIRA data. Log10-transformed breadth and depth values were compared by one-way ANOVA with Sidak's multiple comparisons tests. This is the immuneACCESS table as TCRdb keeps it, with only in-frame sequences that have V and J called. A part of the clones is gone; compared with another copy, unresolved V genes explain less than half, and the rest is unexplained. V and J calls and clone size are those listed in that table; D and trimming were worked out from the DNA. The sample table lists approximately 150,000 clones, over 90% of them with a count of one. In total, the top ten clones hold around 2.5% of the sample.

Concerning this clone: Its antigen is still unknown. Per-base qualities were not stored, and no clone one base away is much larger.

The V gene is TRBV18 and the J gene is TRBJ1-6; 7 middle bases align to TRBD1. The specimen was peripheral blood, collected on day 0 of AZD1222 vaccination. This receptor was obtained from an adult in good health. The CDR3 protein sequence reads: CASSPDGTVNSPLHF. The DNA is TGTGCCAGCTCACCTGACGGGACAGTTAATTCACCCCTCCACTTT.